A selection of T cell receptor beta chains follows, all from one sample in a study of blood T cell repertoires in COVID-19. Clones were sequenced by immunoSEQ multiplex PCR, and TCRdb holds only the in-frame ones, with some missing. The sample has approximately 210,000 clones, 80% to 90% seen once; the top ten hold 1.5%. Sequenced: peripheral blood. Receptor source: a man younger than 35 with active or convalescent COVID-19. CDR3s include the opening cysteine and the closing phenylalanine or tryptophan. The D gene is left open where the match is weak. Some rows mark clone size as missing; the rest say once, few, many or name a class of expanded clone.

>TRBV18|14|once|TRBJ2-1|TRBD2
TGTGCCAGCTCAATCGGGACTAGCAGAGTTGAGCAGTTCTTC
CASSIGTSRVEQFF
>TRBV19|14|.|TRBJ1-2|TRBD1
TGTGCCAGTAGTACGGGACAGGAATTCTATGGCTACACCTTC
CASSTGQEFYGYTF
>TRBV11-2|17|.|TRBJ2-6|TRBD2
TGTGCCAGCAGCTTACGGCCTAGCGGATCTGGGGCCAACGTCCTGACTTTC
CASSLRPSGSGANVLTF
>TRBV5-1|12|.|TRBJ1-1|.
TGCGCCAGCAATGCAGGGTACACTGAAGCTTTCTTT
CASNAGYTEAFF
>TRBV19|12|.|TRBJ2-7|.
TGTGCCACTACTGGCGGTACCTACGAGCAGTACTTC
CATTGGTYEQYF
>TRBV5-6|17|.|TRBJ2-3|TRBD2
TGTGCCAGCAGCTACCGACTAGCGGGAGTTGAGGTGGATACGCAGTATTTT
CASSYRLAGVEVDTQYF
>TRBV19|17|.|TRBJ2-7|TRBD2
TGTGCCAGTAGTATCGGGCTAGCGGGAGTAAGAGTGAGCGAGCAGTACTTC
CASSIGLAGVRVSEQYF
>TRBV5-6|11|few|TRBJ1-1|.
TGTGCCAGCAGATCTCACACTGAAGCTTTCTTT
CASRSHTEAFF
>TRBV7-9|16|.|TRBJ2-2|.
TGTGCCAGCAGCTTAGGCGCAGGATCGAACACCGGGGAGCTGTTTTTT
CASSLGAGSNTGELFF
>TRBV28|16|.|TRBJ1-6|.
TGTGCCAGCAGCTCTCCCCCGAGCTCCTATAATTCACCCCTCCACTTT
CASSSPPSSYNSPLHF
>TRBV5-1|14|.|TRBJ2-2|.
TGCGCCAGCAGCTTGGCCGGGGGTTCCGGGGAGCTGTTTTTT
CASSLAGGSGELFF
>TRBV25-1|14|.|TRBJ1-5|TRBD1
TGTGCCTCTGCAGGGGGCTCGAGCAATCAGCCCCAGCATTTT
CASAGGSSNQPQHF
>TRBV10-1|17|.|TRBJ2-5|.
TGCGCCAGCAGTGACTGGCGGGAAGGCCCCGAACAAGAGACCCAGTACTTC
CASSDWREGPEQETQYF
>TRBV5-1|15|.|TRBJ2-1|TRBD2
TGCGCCAGCAGCGTAACTAGCGGGAGGGCCTATGAGCAGTTCTTC
CASSVTSGRAYEQFF
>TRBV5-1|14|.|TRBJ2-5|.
TGCGCCAGCAGCTTGGGAGGCAGACAAGAGACCCAGTACTTC
CASSLGGRQETQYF
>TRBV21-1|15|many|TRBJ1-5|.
TGTGCCAGCAGCAAATTCAGTTATAGCAATCAGCCCCAGCATTTT
CASSKFSYSNQPQHF
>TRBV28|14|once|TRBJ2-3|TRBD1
TGTGCCAGCAGCCCCGGGACAGGGTTGGATACGCAGTATTTT
CASSPGTGLDTQYF
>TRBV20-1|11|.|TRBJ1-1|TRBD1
TGCAGTGCTAGACAGGGGGCTGAAGCTTTCTTT
CSARQGAEAFF
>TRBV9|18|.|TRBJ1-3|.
TGTGCCAGCAGCCCTGAGGGCCCAAGGCTTCTCTCTGGAAACACCATATATTTT
CASSPEGPRLLSGNTIYF
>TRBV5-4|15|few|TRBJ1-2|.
TGTGCCAGCAGCCCGGACAGATTAAGTAACTATGGCTACACCTTC
CASSPDRLSNYGYTF
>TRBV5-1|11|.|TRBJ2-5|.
TGCGCCAGCAGCCTCCAAGAGACCCAGTACTTC
CASSLQETQYF
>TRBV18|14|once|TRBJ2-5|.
TGTGCCAGCTCACTGGTCCCATTTCAGGGGACCCAGTACTTC
CASSLVPFQGTQYF
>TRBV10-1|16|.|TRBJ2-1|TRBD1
TGCGCCAGCAGTGAGTACGGGACAGGGATGCACAATGAGCAGTTCTTC
CASSEYGTGMHNEQFF
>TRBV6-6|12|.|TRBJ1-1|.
TGTGCCAGCGGCGCAGGTGGCACTGAAGCTTTCTTT
CASGAGGTEAFF
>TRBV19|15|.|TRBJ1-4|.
TGTGCCAGTAGTATTCGCCAGGGAACTAATGAAAAACTGTTTTTT
CASSIRQGTNEKLFF
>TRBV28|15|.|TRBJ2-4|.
TGTGCCAGCAGTCAGAAAGGACAGGGAGGGAACATTCAGTACTTC
CASSQKGQGGNIQYF
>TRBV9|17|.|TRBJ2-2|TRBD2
TGTGCCAGCAGCCTGGGACTAGCGGGAGGGCCGTCCGGGGAGCTGTTTTTT
CASSLGLAGGPSGELFF
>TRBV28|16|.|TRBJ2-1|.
TGTGCCAGCAGTTTCCCTATGGGCGCTCCTTACAATGAGCAGTTCTTC
CASSFPMGAPYNEQFF
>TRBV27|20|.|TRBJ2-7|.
TGTGCCAGCAGTTTCCTCCCGCCCCGTTCCGACGGCGGATACTCCTACGAGCAGTACTTC
CASSFLPPRSDGGYSYEQYF
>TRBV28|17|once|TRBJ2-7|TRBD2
TGTGCCAGCAGTTTTGAGGCTAGCGGGAGTGCTACCTACGAGCAGTACTTC
CASSFEASGSATYEQYF
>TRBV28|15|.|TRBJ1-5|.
TGTGCCAGCAACCCCAGCCTAGGTACGAATCAGCCCCAGCATTTT
CASNPSLGTNQPQHF
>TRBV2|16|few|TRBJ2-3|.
TGTGCCAGCAGTTCCGAGACAGGCGTATCCACAGATACGCAGTATTTT
CASSSETGVSTDTQYF
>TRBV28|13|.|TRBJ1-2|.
TGTGCCAGCAGTGTCCCACCAGGGGCTGGCTACACCTTC
CASSVPPGAGYTF
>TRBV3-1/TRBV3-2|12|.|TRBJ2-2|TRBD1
TGTGCCAGCGGGACAGGGACCGGGGAGCTGTTTTTT
CASGTGTGELFF
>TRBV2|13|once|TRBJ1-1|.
TGTGCCAGCAATACCGGAGCGGGCGCGGGAGCTTTCTTT
CASNTGAGAGAFF
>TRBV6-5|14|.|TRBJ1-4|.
TGTGCCAGCAGTTACGACAGAGTTAATGAAAAACTGTTTTTT
CASSYDRVNEKLFF
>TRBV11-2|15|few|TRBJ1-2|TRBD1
TGTGCCAGCAGCTTACGGACAGGGGGCGCCTATGGCTACACCTTC
CASSLRTGGAYGYTF
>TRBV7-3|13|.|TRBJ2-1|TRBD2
TGTGCCAGCAGCTTCGGCGGGAGTAATGAGCAGTTCTTC
CASSFGGSNEQFF
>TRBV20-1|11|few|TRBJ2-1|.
TGCAGTGCCAGTATATTCAATGAGCAGTTCTTC
CSASIFNEQFF
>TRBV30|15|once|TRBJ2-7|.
TGTGCCTGGAGTCATGCAGGGTTGGGTACCTACGAGCAGTACTTC
CAWSHAGLGTYEQYF
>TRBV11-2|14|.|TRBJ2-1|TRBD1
TGTGCCAGCAGCCGCGACAGGGTGGGTAATGAGCAGTTCTTC
CASSRDRVGNEQFF
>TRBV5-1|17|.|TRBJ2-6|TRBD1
TGCGCCAGCAGTTCGGGACAGTTGGTCTCTGGGGCCAACGTCCTGACTTTC
CASSSGQLVSGANVLTF
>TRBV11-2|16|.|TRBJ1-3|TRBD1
TGTGCCAGCAGCGCCTTTCGGACAGGAGGTGGAAACACCATATATTTT
CASSAFRTGGGNTIYF
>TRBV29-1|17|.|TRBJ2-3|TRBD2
TGCAGCGTTGCGGAACCTACCAGCGGGAGAAGCACAGATACGCAGTATTTT
CSVAEPTSGRSTDTQYF
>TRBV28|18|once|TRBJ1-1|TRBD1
TGTGCCAGCAGTTTTCTTCGTTTGTGGGGCAGGGGGGTTACTGAAGCTTTCTTT
CASSFLRLWGRGVTEAFF
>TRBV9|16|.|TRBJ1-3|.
TGTGCCAGCAGCGTAGCAGGGGATTCCTCTGGAAACACCATATATTTT
CASSVAGDSSGNTIYF
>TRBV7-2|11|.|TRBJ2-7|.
TGTGCCAGCAGCTCCGCCTACGAGCAGTACTTC
CASSSAYEQYF
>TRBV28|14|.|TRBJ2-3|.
TGTGCCAGCAGTTTGCGGGGGCCAACAGATACGCAGTATTTT
CASSLRGPTDTQYF
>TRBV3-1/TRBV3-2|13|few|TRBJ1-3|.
TGTGCCAGCGCGGAGGCCTCTGGAAACACCATATATTTT
CASAEASGNTIYF